The clone carrying this T cell receptor (beta chain) has just a few counts. Its antigen remains unknown. The data derive from a study of blood T cells in healthy people across ages. Findings and caveats of the study: CMV infection status of these donors was not known. Estimates of diversity drawn from one million T cells were considered underestimates.

The germline V and J ends were trimmed by 0 bases and 7 bases, with 16 bases remaining between them. This CDR3 is built from 15 residues. Germline-derived CDR1 and CDR2 are LGHNA and YNFKEQ. Through a sample-barcoded 5' primer and a J-beta primer mix, a second PCR was run for about 6 to 11 cycles. A template-switch adaptor that had 12 random nucleotides put a tag on each cDNA molecule. Each CDR3 protein is one row after TCRdb ran MiXCR on the 5' RACE reads. The sample lists under 850,000 distinct CDR3 sequences; about 34% were seen once. Sequencing input: blood. The V call is TRBV4-2, the J call TRBJ2-7; D call uncertain. The receptor was derived from a man younger than 35 in good health. The CDR3, as DNA: TGTGCCAGCAGCCAAGATTTAGGCAGCTACAATGAGCAGTACTTC. Translated, it gives CASSQDLGSYNEQYF.